This T cell receptor (beta chain) was obtained from a study of PD-L1 blockade in urothelial cancer. Study-level information: Most patients, twenty-five of 29, were males with bladder-origin cancer. It was at 3 weeks (second dose) and 6 weeks after treatment start that blood was analyzed. Study observations and caveats: In blood at 3 weeks, tumor-associated clones expanded more among patients with durable benefit.

The method was immunoSEQ multiplex PCR; TCRdb's version includes in-frame clones alone and lacks a portion of them. The table has under 95,000 clones, 84% seen once. As to this clone: As yet, its antigen is unknown.

V lost 4 bases and J lost 7; bases outside the gene matches: 15. The germline V gene encodes CDR1 SGHNT and CDR2 YYREEE (reference sequence). The CDR3 extends over 16 amino acids. Time point denoted: pretreatment peripheral blood. Urothelial carcinoma affected the patients, and it was locally advanced or metastatic. The TCR originated in a man aged 60 to 75 with urothelial cancer. J is TRBJ2-5 and V is TRBV5-4, with TRBD2 matching over 8 bases. Here the sequenced sample was PBMCs, taken around atezolizumab (anti-PD-L1) treatment. The DNA for the CDR3 is TGTGCCAGCAGCCCGCCGGGGAGCGGGGGCTGGCGGACCCAGTACTTC. Translation gives CASSPPGSGGWRTQYF. The full variable domain, with the rest looked up from reference TRBV5-4 and TRBJ2-5, is ETGVTQSPTHLIKTRGQQVTLRCSSQSGHNTVSWYQQALGQGPQFIFQYYREEENGRGNFPPRFSGLQFPNYSSELNVNALELDDSALYLCASSPPGSGGWRTQYFGPGTRLLVL.